The 11 T cell receptor beta chains below come from one sample, sequenced in a study of T cells in women clearing cervical HPV infection. Clones were read by immunoSEQ multiplex PCR, and TCRdb kept only the in-frame ones, dropping some. Its table records tens of thousands of clones. The specimen was blood buffy coat. The source of these receptors is a woman between 18 and 70 years old with a cervical HPV16 infection that either progressed to CIN3+ or cleared (not recorded which).

The CDR3 loop reads CASRENDRPYGYTF. CDR3 bases read: TGTGCCAGCAGGGAGAACGACAGGCCCTATGGC. The J gene is TRBJ1-2, the V gene TRBV3-1 (or the pseudogene TRBV3-2), with D possibly being TRBD1 (6 bases). The read falls 3 residues short of the CDR3 end, and the missing part is taken from the germline J gene. Per the germline V gene, CDR1 is LGHDT and CDR2 is YNNKEL (reference sequence). CDR3 length: 14 residues. The V end lost 6 bases, the J end lost 4 bases, and 15 bases lay between the germline ends.

As concerns this clone: The CDR3 extends 3 residues past the end of the read, so its final part is completed from the germline J gene. The chain recombines TRBV12-3 or TRBV12-4 with TRBJ1-2; D gene ambiguous. This CDR3 spans 16 amino acids. The V and J ends lost 10 bases and 2 bases respectively, with 23 bases between them. The CDR3 bases that were read are TGTGCCACCACACACCCCCAAAGGGTGGCGAACTATGGC. Its translation: CATTHPQRVANYG. The whole CDR3 protein reads CATTHPQRVANYGYTF.

As for this clone: The read halts 3 residues ahead of the CDR3 end, with the missing end drawn from the germline J gene. The rearrangement uses TRBV20-1 and TRBJ1-1; 7 positions match TRBD1. J lost 0 bases, V lost 3 bases, and 7 bases had no gene match. This CDR3 is built from 15 residues. From germline, CDR1 is DFQATT and CDR2 SNEGSKA (reference sequence). This chain's CDR3 is CSASISGQVNTEAFF. Incomplete CDR3 DNA: TGCAGTGCTAGTATATCAGGACAGGTGAACACTGAA.

Notes on this clone: The read terminates 3 residues before the CDR3 end, so the remaining end is supplied by the germline J gene. The rearrangement joins TRBV20-1 to TRBJ1-4; 8 nucleotides align to TRBD1. The V segment lost 1 base and the J segment 10 bases; nucleotides outside the gene matches: 8. CDR1 and CDR2 (germline): DFQATT, SNEGSKA (reference sequence). This CDR3 is built from 14 residues. CDR3 DNA (partial): TGCAGTGCTAGAGTTTGGACAGGGCTCGGAAAA. It translates to CSARVWTGLGK. The full CDR3 protein is CSARVWTGLGKLFF.

With respect to this clone: Sequencing ends 3 residues short of the CDR3 end; the germline J gene provides the rest. The chain combines TRBV7-2 with TRBJ1-1, with a weak D call TRBD1 (5 bases). This CDR3 has 14 amino acids. Germline-derived CDR1 and CDR2 are SGHTA and FQGNSA. Trimming left V 5 bases short and J 1 base short, with 11 bases between. CDR3 loop: CASSNFDRNTEAFF. The DNA read from the CDR3 is TGTGCCAGCAGCAATTTCGACAGGAACACTGAA. Together with reference TRBV7-2 and TRBJ1-1, the CDR3 gives the full variable domain: GAGVSQSPSNKVTEKGKDVELRCDPISGHTALYWYRQSLGQGLEFLIYFQGNSAPDKSGLPSDRFSAERTGGSVSTLTIQRTQQEDSAVYLCASSNFDRNTEAFFGQGTRLTVV.

As for this clone: Read coverage stops 3 residues before the CDR3 terminus; the germline J gene supplies the remainder. The rearrangement links TRBV19 to TRBJ1-2, with a tentative D call TRBD1 (5 bases). This CDR3 has 14 residues. The V gene's germline CDR1 is LNHDA and CDR2 SQIVND (reference sequence). The CDR3 spells CASSIQGRTGDYTF. The DNA read from the CDR3 is TGTGCCAGTAGTATACAGGGTCGGACGGGCGAC.

As regards this clone: The read falls 3 residues short of the CDR3 end, and the missing part is taken from the germline J gene. The chain uses TRBV6-2 or TRBV6-3 and TRBJ1-5; the match to TRBD1 covers 7 bases. The CDR3 extends over 16 amino acids. Germline lookup yields CDR1 MNHEY and CDR2 SVGEGT. J gave up 0 bases and V 6 bases, and 8 bases lay outside the gene matches. The CDR3 DNA, read in part, is TGTGCCAGCAGACGAGGGACAGCGTATAGCAATCAGCCC. Its protein product is CASRRGTAYSNQP. The entire CDR3 protein reads CASRRGTAYSNQPQHF.

A remark on this clone: The read is 3 residues too short to cover the CDR3 end, so that end is filled in from the germline J gene. The rearrangement links TRBV30 to TRBJ1-2; possibly TRBD1 for D (6 bases). Trimming shortened V by 4 bases and J by 3 bases, and 12 bases separated the two germline ends. The CDR3 is 13 residues long. Germline lookup yields CDR1 GTSNPN and CDR2 SVGIG (reference sequence). The sequenced CDR3 bases are TGTGCCTGGAACTGGGGGCCGGACTATGGC. As protein: CAWNWGPDYG. The complete CDR3 sequence is CAWNWGPDYGYTF.

Concerning this clone: Sequencing ends 3 residues short of the CDR3 end; the germline J gene provides the rest. The chain employs TRBV7-2 and TRBJ2-7; D possibly corresponds to TRBD2 (6 bases). Trimming stripped 5 bases from V and 3 bases from J, with 14 bases between. CDR1 is SGHTA, CDR2 FQGNSA, per germline. The CDR3 has 14 amino acids. The CDR3 bases that were read are TGTGCCAGCAGCCCTGCCGCGGGGAACTACGAG. It translates to CASSPAAGNYE. In full, the CDR3 is CASSPAAGNYEQYF.

Notes on this clone: The read terminates 3 residues ahead of where the CDR3 ends, so the germline J gene completes it. V usage is TRBV5-4 and J usage is TRBJ1-3, with 9 bases matching TRBD1. Germline CDR1 and CDR2: SGHNT and YYREEE (reference sequence). Trimming at V came to 4 bases and at J to 2 bases, leaving 4 bases not matched to a gene. CDR3 size: 15 residues. The CDR3 protein is CASSMDRGTGNTIYF. The CDR3 DNA, read in part, is TGTGCCAGCAGCATGGACAGGGGCACTGGAAACACC. The full variable domain, rest sourced from reference TRBV5-4 and TRBJ1-3, is ETGVTQSPTHLIKTRGQQVTLRCSSQSGHNTVSWYQQALGQGPQFIFQYYREEENGRGNFPPRFSGLQFPNYSSELNVNALELDDSALYLCASSMDRGTGNTIYFGEGSWLTVV.

With respect to this clone: The CDR3 goes on 3 residues after the read ends, and that part is filled in from the germline J gene. The genes are TRBV19 and TRBJ2-2, with TRBD1 matching 10 bases. The CDR3 runs 16 residues. Germline CDR1 reads LNHDA; CDR2 reads SQIVND (reference sequence). Partial CDR3 DNA: TGTGCCACCAAGGAAGTAGGGACAGGGGCGAATTCACCG. It codes for CATKEVGTGANSP. The CDR3 reads in full as CATKEVGTGANSPLFF.